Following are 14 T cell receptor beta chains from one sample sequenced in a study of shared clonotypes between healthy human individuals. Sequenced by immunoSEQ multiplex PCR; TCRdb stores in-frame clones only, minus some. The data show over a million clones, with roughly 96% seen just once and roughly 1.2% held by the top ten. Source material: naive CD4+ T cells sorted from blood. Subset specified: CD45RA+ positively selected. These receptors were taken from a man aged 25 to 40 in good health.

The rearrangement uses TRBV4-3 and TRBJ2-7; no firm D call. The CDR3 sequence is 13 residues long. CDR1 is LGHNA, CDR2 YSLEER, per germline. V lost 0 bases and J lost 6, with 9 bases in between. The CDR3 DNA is TGCGCCAGCAGCCAAGACAGGATGGGCGAGCAGTACTTC. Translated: CASSQDRMGEQYF.

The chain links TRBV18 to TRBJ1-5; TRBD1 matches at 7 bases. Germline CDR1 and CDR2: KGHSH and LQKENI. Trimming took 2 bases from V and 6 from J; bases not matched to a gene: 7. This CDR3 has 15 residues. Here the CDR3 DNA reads TGTGCCAGCTCACCAAGTGAAGGGGGCATTCAGCCCCAGCATTTT. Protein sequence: CASSPSEGGIQPQHF. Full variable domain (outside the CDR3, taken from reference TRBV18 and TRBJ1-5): NAGVMQNPRHLVRRRGQEARLRCSPMKGHSHVYWYRQLPEEGLKFMVYLQKENIIDESGMPKERFSAEFPKEGPSILRIQQVVRGDSAAYFCASSPSEGGIQPQHFGDGTRLSIL.

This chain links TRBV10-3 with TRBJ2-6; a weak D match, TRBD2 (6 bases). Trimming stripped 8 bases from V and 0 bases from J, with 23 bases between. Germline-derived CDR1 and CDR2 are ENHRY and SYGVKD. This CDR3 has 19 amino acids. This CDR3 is CAIGGLTQRASSGANVLTF. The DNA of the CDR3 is TGTGCCATCGGAGGACTCACACAGCGGGCCAGCTCTGGGGCCAACGTCCTGACTTTC.

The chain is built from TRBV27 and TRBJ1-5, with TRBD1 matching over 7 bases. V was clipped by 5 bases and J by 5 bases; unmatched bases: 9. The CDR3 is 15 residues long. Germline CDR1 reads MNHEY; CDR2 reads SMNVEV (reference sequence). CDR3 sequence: CASSSYRGPHQPQHF. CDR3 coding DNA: TGTGCCAGCAGTAGCTACAGGGGCCCCCATCAGCCCCAGCATTTT.

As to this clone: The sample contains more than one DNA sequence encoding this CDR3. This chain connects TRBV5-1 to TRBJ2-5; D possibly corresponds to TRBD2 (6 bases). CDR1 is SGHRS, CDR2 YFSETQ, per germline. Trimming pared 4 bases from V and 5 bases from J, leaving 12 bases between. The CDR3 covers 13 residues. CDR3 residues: CASSGGTQETQYF. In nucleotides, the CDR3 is TGCGCCAGCAGCGGGGGGACCCAGGAGACCCAGTACTTC.

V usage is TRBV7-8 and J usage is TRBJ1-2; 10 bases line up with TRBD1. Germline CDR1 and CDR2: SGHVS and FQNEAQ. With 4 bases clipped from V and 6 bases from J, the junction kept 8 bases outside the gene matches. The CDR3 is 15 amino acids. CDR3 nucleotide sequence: TGTGCCAGCAGCTCGCCGGGACAGGGGTACGATGGCTACACCTTC. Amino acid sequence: CASSSPGQGYDGYTF.

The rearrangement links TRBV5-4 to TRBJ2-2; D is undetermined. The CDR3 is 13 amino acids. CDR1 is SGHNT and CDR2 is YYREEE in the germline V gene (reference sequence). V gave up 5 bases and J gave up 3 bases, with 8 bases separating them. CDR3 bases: TGTGCCAGCAGGGTGGCTTACACCGGGGAGCTGTTTTTT. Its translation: CASRVAYTGELFF.

The CDR3 coding sequence is TGTGCCAGCAGCGCCCCCGGGACTAGCCTCAATGAGCAGTTCTTC. It encodes CASSAPGTSLNEQFF. The rearrangement links TRBV5-4 to TRBJ2-1; 9 bases fit TRBD2. Germline CDR1 is SGHNT and CDR2 is YYREEE (reference sequence). The CDR3 contains 15 residues. V dropped 4 bases and J dropped 6; count of bases not matched to a gene: 8.

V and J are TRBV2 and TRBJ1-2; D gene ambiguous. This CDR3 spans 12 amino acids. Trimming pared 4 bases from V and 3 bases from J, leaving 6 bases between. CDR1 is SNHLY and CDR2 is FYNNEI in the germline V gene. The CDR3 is CASSAMDYGYTF. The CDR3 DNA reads TGTGCCAGCAGTGCTATGGACTATGGCTACACCTTC.

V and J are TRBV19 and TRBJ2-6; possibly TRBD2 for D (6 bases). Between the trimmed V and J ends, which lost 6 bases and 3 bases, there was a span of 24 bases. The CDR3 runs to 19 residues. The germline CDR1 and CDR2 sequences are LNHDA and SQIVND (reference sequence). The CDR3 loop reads CASSPWRRAMNDGANVLTF. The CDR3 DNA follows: TGTGCCAGTAGCCCTTGGCGGAGGGCTATGAATGATGGGGCCAACGTCCTGACTTTC.

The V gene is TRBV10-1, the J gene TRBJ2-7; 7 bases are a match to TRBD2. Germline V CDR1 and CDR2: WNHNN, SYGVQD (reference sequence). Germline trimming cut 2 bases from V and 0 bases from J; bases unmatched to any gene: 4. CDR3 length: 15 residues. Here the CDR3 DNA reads TGCGCCAGCAGTGAGGGACTAGGCAGCTCCTACGAGCAGTACTTC. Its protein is CASSEGLGSSYEQYF.

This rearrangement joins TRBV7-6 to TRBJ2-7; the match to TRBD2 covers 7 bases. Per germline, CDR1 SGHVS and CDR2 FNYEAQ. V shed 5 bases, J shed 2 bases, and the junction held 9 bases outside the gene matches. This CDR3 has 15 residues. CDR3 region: CASSQSASGAYEQYF. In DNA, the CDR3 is TGTGCCAGCAGCCAAAGCGCTAGCGGCGCCTACGAGCAGTACTTC.

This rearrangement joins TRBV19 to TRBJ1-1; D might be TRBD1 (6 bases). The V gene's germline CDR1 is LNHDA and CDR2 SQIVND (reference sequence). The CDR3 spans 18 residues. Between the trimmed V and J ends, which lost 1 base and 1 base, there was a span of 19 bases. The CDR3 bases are TGTGCCAGTAGTATAGTTCCCTCGGGACAAGGGAGGAACACTGAAGCTTTCTTT. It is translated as CASSIVPSGQGRNTEAFF.

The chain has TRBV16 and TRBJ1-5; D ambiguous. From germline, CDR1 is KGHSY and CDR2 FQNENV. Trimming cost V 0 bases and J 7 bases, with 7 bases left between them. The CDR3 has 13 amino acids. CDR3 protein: CASSQSVGQPQHF. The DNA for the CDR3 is TGTGCCAGCAGCCAATCCGTGGGACAGCCCCAGCATTTT. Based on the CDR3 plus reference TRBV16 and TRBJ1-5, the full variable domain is GEEVAQTPKHLVRGEGQKAKLYCAPIKGHSYVFWYQQVLKNEFKFLISFQNENVFDETGMPKERFSAKCLPNSPCSLEIQATKLEDSAVYFCASSQSVGQPQHFGDGTRLSIL.